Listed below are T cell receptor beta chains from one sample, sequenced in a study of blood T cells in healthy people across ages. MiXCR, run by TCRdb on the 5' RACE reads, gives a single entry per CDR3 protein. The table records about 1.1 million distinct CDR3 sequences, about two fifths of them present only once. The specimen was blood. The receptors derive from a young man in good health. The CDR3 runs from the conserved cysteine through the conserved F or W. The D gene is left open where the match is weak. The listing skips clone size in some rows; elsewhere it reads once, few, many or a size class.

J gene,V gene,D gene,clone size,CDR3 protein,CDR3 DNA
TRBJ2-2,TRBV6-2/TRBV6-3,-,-,CASSYGGDFVAGELFF,TGTGCCAGCAGTTACGGTGGCGACTTTGTGGCCGGGGAGCTGTTTTTT
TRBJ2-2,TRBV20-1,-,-,CSARGRQNTGELFF,TGCAGTGCTAGAGGTCGACAGAACACCGGGGAGCTGTTTTTT
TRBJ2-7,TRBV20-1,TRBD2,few,CSARDPGLALNEQYF,TGCAGTGCTAGAGATCCGGGACTAGCGTTGAATGAGCAGTACTTC
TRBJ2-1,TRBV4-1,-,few,CASSPGTSTHEQFF,TGCGCCAGCAGTCCCGGGACCTCGACCCATGAGCAGTTCTTC
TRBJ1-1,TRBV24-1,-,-,CATSDGFSTEAFF,TGTGCCACCAGTGATGGCTTTAGCACTGAAGCTTTCTTT
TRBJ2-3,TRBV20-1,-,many,CSARTTLGTDTQYF,TGCAGTGCTAGAACTACCTTGGGCACAGATACGCAGTATTTT
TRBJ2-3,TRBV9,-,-,CASSVAQGWGTDTQYF,TGTGCCAGCAGCGTAGCCCAGGGATGGGGCACAGATACGCAGTATTTT
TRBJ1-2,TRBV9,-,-,CASSPDGYGGYTF,TGTGCCAGCAGCCCAGATGGCTACGGCGGCTACACCTTC
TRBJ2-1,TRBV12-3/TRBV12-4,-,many,CASSFGGAGYNEQFF,TGTGCCAGCAGTTTCGGAGGGGCCGGATACAATGAGCAGTTCTTC
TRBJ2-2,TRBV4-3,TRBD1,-,CASSQDPGDRAGELFF,TGCGCCAGCAGCCAAGATCCTGGGGACAGGGCCGGGGAGCTGTTTTTT
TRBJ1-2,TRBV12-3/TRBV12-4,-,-,CASSPPRGAGYTF,TGTGCCAGCAGTCCGCCCCGCGGGGCCGGCTACACCTTC